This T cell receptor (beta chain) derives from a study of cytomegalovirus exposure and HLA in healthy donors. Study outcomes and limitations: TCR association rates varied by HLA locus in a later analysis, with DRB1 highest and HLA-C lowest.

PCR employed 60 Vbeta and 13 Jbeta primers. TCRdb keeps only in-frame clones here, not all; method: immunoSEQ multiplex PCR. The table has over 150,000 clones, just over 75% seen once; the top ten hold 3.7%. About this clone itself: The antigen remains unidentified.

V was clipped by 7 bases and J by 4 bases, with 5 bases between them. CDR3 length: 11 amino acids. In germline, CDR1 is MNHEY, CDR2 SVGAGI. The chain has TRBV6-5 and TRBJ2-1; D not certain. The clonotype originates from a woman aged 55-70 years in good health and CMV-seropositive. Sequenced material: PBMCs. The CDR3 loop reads CASTGYNEQFF. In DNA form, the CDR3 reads TGTGCCAGCACCGGTTACAATGAGCAGTTCTTC.